Sequencing of this T cell receptor (beta chain) was carried out in a study of shared clonotypes between healthy human individuals. Study information: Each donor had three CD4 naive, three CD4 memory, two CD8 naive and one CD8 memory plate.

About this clone: Its antigen is still unknown.

TCRdb keeps only in-frame clones here, not all; method: immunoSEQ multiplex PCR. The data hold over 1.4 million clones, with approximately 96% observed a single time. With V trimmed by 2 bases and J by 5 bases, 6 bases remained unmatched. The CDR3 is 15 residues long. Germline CDR1 SGHRS, CDR2 YFSETQ. Study conclusions and caveats: Rarefaction demonstrated incomplete sorted-subset sequencing despite large depth. Tissues were not sampled, only blood, and their repertoires likely differ. Among the subsets, naive ones generally showed larger estimated richness than memory ones.

The gene calls are TRBV5-1 and TRBJ2-7, with TRBD1 identical over 11 bases. The sample taken for sequencing was naive CD4+ T cells sorted from blood. As to subset: CD45RA+ positively selected. The TCR originated in a man aged 25 to 40 in good health. CDR3 in DNA: TGCGCCAGCAGCTTTTTTGGGACAGGGGGGGACGAGCAGTACTTC. Protein sequence: CASSFFGTGGDEQYF.